These 29 T cell receptor beta chains were sequenced from one sample in a study of control samples from healthy donors and cancer patients. The method was immunoSEQ multiplex PCR; TCRdb's version includes in-frame clones alone and lacks a portion of them. The sample lists under 65,000 clones, approximately 87% seen once, with about an eighth in the top ten. The specimen was PBMCs. The receptors were sampled from a woman in her sixties with lung cancer.

The rearrangement links TRBV11-2 to TRBJ2-2, with D possibly matching TRBD1 (5 bases). Germline V CDR1 and CDR2: SGHAT, FQNNGV. The CDR3 has 15 residues. Trimming pared 5 bases from V and 0 bases from J, leaving 10 bases between. DNA of the CDR3: TGTGCCAGCAGCATCGACAGACCGAACACCGGGGAGCTGTTTTTT. Protein: CASSIDRPNTGELFF.

The rearrangement joins TRBV29-1 to TRBJ2-3, with D possibly matching TRBD2 (6 bases). The ends were cut back, 1 base at V and 2 bases at J, with 13 bases in the middle. CDR1 is SQVTM and CDR2 is ANQGSEA in the germline V gene. CDR3 length equals 15 residues. The CDR3 loop reads CSVEGGAGITDTQYF. For the CDR3, the DNA is TGCAGCGTTGAAGGAGGGGCGGGAATCACAGATACGCAGTATTTT.

The rearrangement uses TRBV7-8 and TRBJ1-5; 7 bases match TRBD1. Germline V gives CDR1 SGHVS, CDR2 FQNEAQ. V gave up 5 bases and J gave up 3 bases; unmatched junction bases: 10. This CDR3 contains 16 residues. The CDR3 sequence is CASSTQQGGNNQPQHF. In DNA, the CDR3 is TGTGCCAGCAGCACACAGCAGGGGGGAAACAATCAGCCCCAGCATTTT.

For this clone: Other DNA sequences from this sample encode an identical CDR3 as well. The chain is built from TRBV9 and TRBJ1-1; TRBD1 is a possible D gene (5 bases). V dropped 0 bases and J dropped 1 base, with 10 bases sitting between them. This CDR3 has 15 amino acids. CDR1 and CDR2 from the germline V gene are SGDLS and YYNGEE. This chain's CDR3 is CASSVEGRPNTEAFF. DNA for the CDR3: TGTGCCAGCAGCGTAGAGGGGAGGCCGAACACTGAAGCTTTCTTT. The full variable domain, its missing parts supplied by reference TRBV9 and TRBJ1-1, is DSGVTQTPKHLITATGQRVTLRCSPRSGDLSVYWYQQSLDQGLQFLIQYYNGEERAKGNILERFSAQQFPDLHSELNLSSLELGDSALYFCASSVEGRPNTEAFFGQGTRLTVV.

This clone was seen only a few times. The chain carries TRBV5-6 and TRBJ2-3; D not certain. The CDR3 is 13 amino acids. V dropped 2 bases and J dropped 6 bases, with 10 bases sitting between them. Germline CDR1 is SGHDT and CDR2 is YYEEEE. The CDR3 sequence: CASSLPVSDTQYF. DNA for the CDR3: TGTGCCAGCAGCTTACCGGTATCGGATACGCAGTATTTT.

V and J are TRBV5-1 and TRBJ2-1; D is ambiguous. Trimming removed 2 bases at V and 5 bases at J, with 8 bases between. This CDR3 comprises 13 residues. Germline CDR1 SGHRS, CDR2 YFSETQ. The CDR3 loop reads CASSFGKDNEQFF. The CDR3 coding sequence is TGCGCCAGCAGCTTTGGAAAGGACAATGAGCAGTTCTTC.

The V call is TRBV5-1, the J call TRBJ1-2; 7 bases agree with TRBD1. The trim removed 4 bases at V and 8 bases at J, leaving 8 bases unmatched. Looked up from germline, CDR1 is SGHRS and CDR2 is YFSETQ. This CDR3 is 13 amino acids long. CDR3: CASSRTGQEGYTF. Here the CDR3 DNA reads TGCGCCAGCAGCAGGACAGGCCAGGAGGGCTACACCTTC.

The V call is TRBV5-4, the J call TRBJ2-4, with D uncertain. The CDR3 totals 16 residues. CDR1 is SGHNT and CDR2 is YYREEE in the germline V gene (reference sequence). Deletions cut 4 bases from V and 0 bases from J, with 14 bases between. CDR3 loop: CASSTGAILAKNIQYF. CDR3 nucleotides: TGTGCCAGCAGCACTGGAGCTATCCTAGCCAAAAACATTCAGTACTTC.

A single count supports this clone. The V call is TRBV11-3, the J call TRBJ2-5; the match to TRBD1 covers 8 bases. CDR1 is SGHNT, CDR2 YENEEA, per germline. The CDR3 has 14 amino acids. V trimming: 6 bases; J trimming: 5 bases; junction bases outside the gene matches: 8. Here the CDR3 reads CASRFGQGEETQYF. DNA of the CDR3: TGTGCCAGCAGATTTGGACAGGGAGAGGAGACCCAGTACTTC.

The V gene is TRBV5-6, the J gene TRBJ2-5, with D unresolved. V shed 4 bases and J shed 1 base, with 8 bases lying between them. The CDR3 is made up of 13 amino acids. Germline V gene data show CDR1 as SGHDT and CDR2 as YYEEEE. Here the CDR3 DNA reads TGTGCCAGCAGCCGAACCGCCCAAGAGACCCAGTACTTC. Protein: CASSRTAQETQYF.

In this sample, this clone turned up a few times. The rearrangement uses TRBV19 and TRBJ1-2, with D perhaps matching TRBD1 (5 bases). This CDR3 spans 14 amino acids. From germline, CDR1 is LNHDA and CDR2 SQIVND (reference sequence). Trimming stripped 5 bases from V and 6 bases from J, with 16 bases between. As DNA, the CDR3 is TGTGCCAGTAGTGGGGTAGGGACTACGGATGGCTACACCTTC. Residues: CASSGVGTTDGYTF.

This chain joins TRBV2 and TRBJ2-7, with D possibly TRBD1 on 6 matching bases. Per germline, CDR1 SNHLY and CDR2 FYNNEI. This CDR3 contains 13 residues. V was trimmed by 10 bases and J by 2 bases, leaving 15 bases between them. CDR3 nucleotide sequence: TGTGCCATCGTCGGGGACACAACCTACGAGCAGTACTTC. Residues: CAIVGDTTYEQYF.

This chain links TRBV2 with TRBJ2-7, with 8 bases that match TRBD1. Germline lookup yields CDR1 SNHLY and CDR2 FYNNEI. The CDR3 loop spans 14 amino acids. V trimming: 1 base; J trimming: 4 bases; junction bases outside the gene matches: 3. Written as DNA, the CDR3 is TGTGCCAGCAGTGAAGGACAGGGGACTTACGAGCAGTACTTC. It translates to CASSEGQGTYEQYF.

The V call is TRBV5-1, the J call TRBJ1-1; perhaps TRBD1 as D (5 bases). The germline gives CDR1 SGHRS, CDR2 YFSETQ. This CDR3 region has 13 residues. Trimming shortened V by 2 bases and J by 1 base, and 6 bases separated the two germline ends. The DNA for the CDR3 is TGCGCCAGCAGCTTCGGGACGAACACTGAAGCTTTCTTT. This encodes CASSFGTNTEAFF.

The chain uses TRBV6-5 and TRBJ2-5; tentatively, D is TRBD1 or TRBD2 (6 bases each). With 10 bases removed from V and 1 base from J, the gap between germline ends came to 13 bases. The CDR3 contains 13 residues. CDR1 and CDR2 from the germline V gene are MNHEY and SVGAGI. The CDR3 DNA follows: TGTGCCACCAGCCCGGGGGCCCAAGAGACCCAGTACTTC. It specifies CATSPGAQETQYF.

V usage is TRBV2 and J usage is TRBJ1-2; TRBD1 agrees at 8 bases. The V and J ends lost 6 bases and 3 bases, in that order; junction bases with no gene match: 0. Per the germline V gene, CDR1 is SNHLY and CDR2 is FYNNEI. The CDR3 sequence is 12 residues long. The CDR3 sequence: CASRGQDYGYTF. The CDR3 nucleotides read TGTGCCAGCAGGGGACAGGACTATGGCTACACCTTC. Full variable domain (remainder filled in from reference TRBV2 and TRBJ1-2): EPEVTQTPSHQVTQMGQEVILRCVPISNHLYFYWYRQILGQKVEFLVSFYNNEISEKSEIFDDQFSVERPDGSNFTLKIRSTKLEDSAMYFCASRGQDYGYTFGSGTRLTVV.

This clone is judged medium-sized. V is TRBV7-8 and J is TRBJ2-7; TRBD2 aligns across 7 bases. Per the germline V gene, CDR1 is SGHVS and CDR2 is FQNEAQ. The CDR3 is 17 amino acids. The V gene end was trimmed by 2 bases and the J gene end by 0 bases; junction bases not matched to a gene: 10. In DNA, the CDR3 is TGTGCCAGCAGCTTACCAGCGGGGCTAGGTTTCTCCTACGAGCAGTACTTC. This translates into CASSLPAGLGFSYEQYF.

The rearrangement joins TRBV2 to TRBJ1-1, with 8 bases that match TRBD1. J lost 4 bases, V lost 7 bases, and 8 bases had no gene match. CDR1 is SNHLY and CDR2 is FYNNEI in the germline V gene. The CDR3 spans 14 residues. CDR3 nucleotide sequence: TGTGCCAGCATTATACAGGGGGTAAGCACTGAAGCTTTCTTT. The encoded protein is CASIIQGVSTEAFF.

The chain links TRBV11-2 to TRBJ2-7; 8 bases are shared with TRBD1. The CDR3 covers 14 residues. The V gene's germline CDR1 is SGHAT and CDR2 FQNNGV. The J segment lost 6 bases and the V segment lost 5 bases, leaving 9 bases of the junction unmatched. The CDR3 coding sequence is TGTGCCAGCAGCCTCCGGGACAGGCTGACCGAGCAGTACTTC. Translation: CASSLRDRLTEQYF.

V gene TRBV28 combines with J gene TRBJ1-2; D is uncertain. Trimming left V 5 bases short and J 8 bases short, with 9 bases between. The CDR3 has 11 residues. The germline gives CDR1 MDHEN, CDR2 SYDVKM. The CDR3 DNA follows: TGTGCCAGCAGTCGCTCGGGGGGCTACACCTTC. It encodes CASSRSGGYTF.

This clone was counted a single time. V usage is TRBV10-2 and J usage is TRBJ1-4, with 9 bases that match TRBD1. V lost 7 bases to trimming and J lost 7 bases; unmatched junction nucleotides: 10. The CDR3 is made up of 15 amino acids. Germline CDR1 and CDR2: WSHSY and SAAADI. The CDR3 DNA follows: TGCGCCAGCAAAGGCACACAGGGGGCAGGTGAAAAACTGTTTTTT. It codes for CASKGTQGAGEKLFF.

The gene calls are TRBV18 and TRBJ2-1; TRBD2 matches at 8 bases. This CDR3 is built from 16 residues. Germline-derived CDR1 and CDR2 are KGHSH and LQKENI. Trimming took 2 bases from V and 9 from J; bases not matched to a gene: 12. CDR3 residues: CASSPSSGRIEREQFF. In DNA form, the CDR3 reads TGTGCCAGCTCACCATCCAGCGGGAGAATTGAGCGTGAGCAGTTCTTC.

The chain couples TRBV13 to TRBJ2-2, with TRBD2 matching 15 bases. This CDR3 is built from 16 residues. Trimming at V came to 8 bases and at J to 3 bases, leaving 4 bases not matched to a gene. CDR1 and CDR2 (germline): PRHDT, FYEKMQ (reference sequence). CDR3 region: CASGTSGRRDTGELFF. DNA for the CDR3: TGTGCCAGCGGGACTAGCGGGAGGAGGGACACCGGGGAGCTGTTTTTT.

The rearrangement uses TRBV7-2 and TRBJ2-1; 9 nucleotides line up with TRBD2. CDR3 length: 15 residues. Germline V gene sequence: CDR1 SGHTA, CDR2 FQGNSA. J lost 7 bases, V lost 0 bases, and 4 bases had no gene match. CDR3 sequence (DNA): TGTGCCAGCAGCTTAGCCGGGACTAGCTTTAATGAGCAGTTCTTC. Translation gives CASSLAGTSFNEQFF.

The V gene is TRBV2, the J gene TRBJ1-5; D is unresolved. CDR3 length: 14 amino acids. With 0 bases removed from V and 5 bases from J, the gap between germline ends came to 8 bases. In germline, CDR1 is SNHLY, CDR2 FYNNEI. CDR3 region: CASSEARNYQPQHF. The CDR3 region has the DNA TGTGCCAGCAGTGAAGCGCGGAATTATCAGCCCCAGCATTTT. The full variable domain, with the rest looked up from reference TRBV2 and TRBJ1-5, is EPEVTQTPSHQVTQMGQEVILRCVPISNHLYFYWYRQILGQKVEFLVSFYNNEISEKSEIFDDQFSVERPDGSNFTLKIRSTKLEDSAMYFCASSEARNYQPQHFGDGTRLSIL.

The chain recombines TRBV9 with TRBJ1-6; D is undetermined. V gave up 0 bases and J gave up 7 bases, with 8 bases separating them. CDR1 and CDR2 (germline): SGDLS, YYNGEE. The CDR3 length is 14 residues. The CDR3 reads CASSVDMANSPLHF. The CDR3 coding sequence is TGTGCCAGCAGCGTAGATATGGCGAATTCACCCCTCCACTTT.

The rearrangement uses TRBV2 and TRBJ2-7; no definite D call. CDR3 size: 12 residues. The V end was cut by 1 base, the J end by 6 bases, with 7 bases between. Germline V gives CDR1 SNHLY, CDR2 FYNNEI. The chain's CDR3 is CASSEDRPEQYF. The CDR3 nucleotides are TGTGCCAGCAGTGAAGACCGTCCCGAGCAGTACTTC.

The CDR3 here is CASSQDGGRNTIYF. The CDR3 nucleotides read TGTGCCAGCAGCCAAGATGGGGGAAGAAACACCATATATTTT. V and J are TRBV4-2 and TRBJ1-3; D perhaps matches TRBD1 (5 bases). Between the trimmed V and J ends, which lost 0 bases and 5 bases, there was a span of 8 bases. CDR1 and CDR2 (germline): LGHNA, YNFKEQ. This CDR3 is 14 amino acids long.

This clone was found a few times. The genes are TRBV3-1 (or the pseudogene TRBV3-2) and TRBJ1-2, with D unresolved. The germline CDR1 and CDR2 sequences are LGHDT and YNNKEL (reference sequence). The CDR3 totals 12 residues. V was pared by 4 bases and J by 8 bases, with 11 bases between. The CDR3 DNA is TGTGCCAGCAGCCCCCTTGCGGGAGGCTACACCTTC. This encodes CASSPLAGGYTF.